The 32 T cell receptor beta chains in this list originate from one sample, sequenced in a study of cytomegalovirus exposure and HLA in healthy donors. Amplification used 60 Vbeta primers and 13 Jbeta primers. TCRdb's copy holds only in-frame clones and misses some; the assay was immunoSEQ multiplex PCR. The top ten clones hold 1.5% to 2% of a sample with 130,000 to 150,000 clones, over 8% of them seen once. Sample: PBMCs. These receptors all come from a male donor in good health and CMV-seronegative.

The chain employs TRBV28 and TRBJ1-6, with a tentative D call TRBD1 (5 bases). CDR1 and CDR2 from the germline V gene are MDHEN and SYDVKM. V was shortened by 3 bases and J by 11 bases, with 17 bases between the two germline ends. The CDR3 spans 15 residues. The CDR3 DNA is TGTGCCAGCAGTTTGTTCCGGGGGAGGGGTACACCCCTCCACTTT. It encodes CASSLFRGRGTPLHF.

This clone appeared a few times. For the CDR3, the DNA is TGTGCCAGCAGCCAAGATTTGATGGGAACAGGGTGGTTAACTAATGAAAAACTGTTTTTT. Translating gives CASSQDLMGTGWLTNEKLFF. J is TRBJ1-4 and V is TRBV4-2; tentatively, D is TRBD1 (6 bases). The CDR3 contains 20 residues. Germline CDR1 reads LGHNA; CDR2 reads YNFKEQ. V dropped 0 bases and J dropped 1 base, with 21 bases sitting between them.

This clone was seen more than once but under ten times. The gene calls are TRBV28 and TRBJ2-1, with TRBD2 matching over 9 bases. Germline-derived CDR1 and CDR2 are MDHEN and SYDVKM. This CDR3 has 18 amino acids. V gave up 2 bases and J gave up 6 bases; unmatched junction bases: 14. The CDR3 here is CASSLDPSGTFSGNEQFF. CDR3 coding DNA: TGTGCCAGCAGTTTAGATCCTAGCGGGACCTTTAGTGGCAATGAGCAGTTCTTC.

The rearrangement links TRBV5-6 to TRBJ2-7; 9 nucleotides match TRBD2. Germline CDR1 SGHDT, CDR2 YYEEEE. With V trimmed by 1 base and J by 9 bases, 2 bases remained unmatched. The CDR3 is 12 residues long. Written as DNA, the CDR3 is TGTGCCAGCAGCTTGTGGCGGGGGGGGCAGTACTTC. Encoded protein: CASSLWRGGQYF. Full variable domain (remainder filled in from reference TRBV5-6 and TRBJ2-7): DAGVTQSPTHLIKTRGQQVTLRCSPKSGHDTVSWYQQALGQGPQFIFQYYEEEERQRGNFPDRFSGHQFPNYSSELNVNALLLGDSALYLCASSLWRGGQYFGPGTRLTVT.

The chain combines TRBV28 with TRBJ2-7; 13 nucleotides agree with TRBD2. Germline CDR1 MDHEN, CDR2 SYDVKM. CDR3 length: 15 amino acids. V lost 2 bases, J lost 3 bases, and 1 base stayed unmatched. The CDR3 reads CASSLRLAGGYEQYF. The CDR3 nucleotides are TGTGCCAGCAGTTTACGACTAGCGGGGGGCTACGAGCAGTACTTC.

This clone showed up just a few times. CDR3 residues: CASSLNRDGEFF. The DNA of the CDR3 is TGTGCCAGCAGTTTAAACAGGGATGGGGAGTTTTTT. The chain employs TRBV28 and TRBJ1-4, with a possible D match to TRBD1 (6 bases). CDR3 length equals 12 residues. CDR1 MDHEN and CDR2 SYDVKM come from the germline V gene. Trimming stripped 2 bases from V and 16 bases from J, with 14 bases between.

A note on this clone: Other DNA variants within this sample encode the same CDR3. The V call is TRBV7-2, the J call TRBJ1-6; D is unresolved. The CDR3 sequence is 13 residues long. V dropped 5 bases and J dropped 13 bases, with 15 bases sitting between them. The germline V gene has CDR1 SGHTA and CDR2 FQGNSA. The CDR3 DNA reads TGTGCCAGCAGCCGCCCACTGACTGGCCCCCTCCACTTT. Its protein product is CASSRPLTGPLHF.

There are a few counts of this clone. The J gene is TRBJ2-2, the V gene TRBV25-1, with TRBD1 as a possible D gene (5 bases). CDR3 length: 15 amino acids. V lost 2 bases and J 3 bases, leaving 10 bases between the germline ends. CDR1 and CDR2 (germline): MGHDK, SYGVNS. The CDR3 nucleotides are TGTGCCAGCAGTGAAGGGCAGGGTGACACCGGGGAGCTGTTTTTT. Its protein product is CASSEGQGDTGELFF.

The gene calls are TRBV14 and TRBJ1-3; possible D gene TRBD1, 6 bases. Germline V lookup: CDR1 SGHDN, CDR2 FVKESK. Trimming shortened V by 0 bases and J by 5 bases, and 17 bases separated the two germline ends. The CDR3 consists of 17 residues. The CDR3 DNA reads TGTGCCAGCAGCCAAGAGGAACCAGGACAGTTAAGAAACACCATATATTTT. The encoded protein is CASSQEEPGQLRNTIYF.

This rearrangement joins TRBV30 to TRBJ2-7; TRBD2 is a possible D gene (5 bases). The ends were cut back, 4 bases at V and 2 bases at J, with 12 bases in the middle. The CDR3 is 13 residues long. CDR1 is GTSNPN, CDR2 SVGIG, per germline (reference sequence). The CDR3 reads CAWTLPGAYEQYF. The CDR3 DNA sequence: TGTGCCTGGACACTACCCGGGGCCTACGAGCAGTACTTC. The full variable domain, completed using reference TRBV30 and TRBJ2-7, is SQTIHQWPATLVQPVGSPLSLECTVEGTSNPNLYWYRQAAGRGLQLLFYSVGIGQISSEVPQNLSASRPQDRQFILSSKKLLLSDSGFYLCAWTLPGAYEQYFGPGTRLTVT.

The table lists this clone with a few counts. The CDR3 sequence: CASTGPLGTEAFF. In DNA form, the CDR3 reads TGTGCCAGCACCGGCCCCCTAGGCACTGAAGCTTTCTTT. The chain couples TRBV7-9 to TRBJ1-1; D gene unclear. CDR1 SEHNR and CDR2 FQNEAQ come from the germline V gene (reference sequence). Trimming left V 7 bases short and J 4 bases short, with 13 bases between. The CDR3 contains 13 residues. The full variable domain, in which reference TRBV7-9 and TRBJ1-1 provide the parts outside the CDR3, is DTGVSQNPRHKITKRGQNVTFRCDPISEHNRLYWYRQTLGQGPEFLTYFQNEAQLEKSRLLSDRFSAERPKGSFSTLEIQRTEQGDSAMYLCASTGPLGTEAFFGQGTRLTVV.

The chain links TRBV5-1 to TRBJ1-6; possibly TRBD1 for D (6 bases). Trimming took 0 bases from V and 8 from J, leaving 9 bases between them. The germline V gene encodes CDR1 SGHRS and CDR2 YFSETQ. This CDR3 spans 14 amino acids. The chain's CDR3 is CASSLEGDDSPLHF. The CDR3 DNA reads as TGCGCCAGCAGCTTGGAGGGGGATGATTCACCCCTCCACTTT.

This clone was seen a handful of times. The chain joins TRBV2 to TRBJ2-3; a possible D gene is TRBD2 (5 bases). Germline V gene data show CDR1 as SNHLY and CDR2 as FYNNEI. This CDR3 has 13 amino acids. Trimming removed 7 bases at V and 7 bases at J, with 15 bases between. CDR3 region: CASNGLIGNTQYF. In DNA form, the CDR3 reads TGTGCCAGCAATGGACTTATTGGGAATACGCAGTATTTT.

The chain is built from TRBV2 and TRBJ2-2; D possibly corresponds to TRBD1 (5 bases). V lost 3 bases and J lost 7, with 12 bases in between. Germline-derived CDR1 and CDR2 are SNHLY and FYNNEI. The CDR3 is 14 amino acids. CDR3 nucleotide sequence: TGTGCCAGCAGTGAGTCAGGGTTGGACGGGGAGCTGTTTTTT. It translates to CASSESGLDGELFF.

The chain is built from TRBV9 and TRBJ1-3; the D gene is possibly TRBD1 (6 bases). Germline-derived CDR1 and CDR2 are SGDLS and YYNGEE. This CDR3 region has 15 residues. The V gene lost 4 bases and the J gene lost 0 bases, with 11 bases spanning the gap. The CDR3 coding sequence is TGTGCCAGCAGCCCGGCGGGGGCCTCTGGAAACACCATATATTTT. Translation: CASSPAGASGNTIYF.

This clone was picked up a small number of times. The chain carries TRBV6-5 and TRBJ2-1; tentative D call: TRBD1 (5 bases). V dropped 6 bases and J dropped 9 bases, with 12 bases sitting between them. CDR3 length equals 12 residues. The germline gives CDR1 MNHEY, CDR2 SVGAGI. DNA of the CDR3: TGTGCCAGCAGCCCAGGGCGCCTTGAGCAGTTCTTC. Encoded protein: CASSPGRLEQFF.

V and J are TRBV19 and TRBJ2-2; 7 nucleotides agree with TRBD2. Trimming cost V 10 bases and J 0 bases; bases outside gene matches: 5. The CDR3 is 14 residues long. Germline loops: CDR1 LNHDA, CDR2 SQIVND (reference sequence). The CDR3 sequence is CATSGVANTGELFF. The CDR3 coding sequence is TGTGCCACCAGCGGGGTCGCGAACACCGGGGAGCTGTTTTTT. Based on the CDR3 plus reference TRBV19 and TRBJ2-2, the full variable domain is DGGITQSPKYLFRKEGQNVTLSCEQNLNHDAMYWYRQDPGQGLRLIYYSQIVNDFQKGDIAEGYSVSREKKESFPLTVTSAQKNPTAFYLCATSGVANTGELFFGEGSRLTVL.

This clone was counted only a few times. V usage is TRBV28 and J usage is TRBJ2-5; 7 nucleotides line up with TRBD2. Looked up from germline, CDR1 is MDHEN and CDR2 is SYDVKM. The CDR3 spans 15 residues. V trimming: 6 bases; J trimming: 6 bases; junction bases outside the gene matches: 13. The CDR3 here is CASRPSGGGWQTQYF. The CDR3 DNA follows: TGTGCCAGCAGACCCTCTGGCGGGGGTTGGCAGACCCAGTACTTC. Supplemented by reference TRBV28 and TRBJ2-5, the full variable domain reads DVKVTQSSRYLVKRTGEKVFLECVQDMDHENMFWYRQDPGLGLRLIYFSYDVKMKEKGDIPEGYSVSREKKERFSLILESASTNQTSMYLCASRPSGGGWQTQYFGPGTRLLVL.

This clone was counted only a few times. The chain carries TRBV9 and TRBJ1-1; D might be TRBD1 (5 bases). This CDR3 comprises 19 residues. Per the germline V gene, CDR1 is SGDLS and CDR2 is YYNGEE. V was pared by 4 bases and J by 4 bases, with 29 bases between. Written as DNA, the CDR3 is TGTGCCAGCAGCCCTCTACCGATTGAAGGGGCAGTTGATGTCACTGAAGCTTTCTTT. Translation: CASSPLPIEGAVDVTEAFF.

This clone was counted only a few times. The chain has TRBV5-1 and TRBJ2-6, with 10 nucleotides matching TRBD1. This CDR3 spans 18 amino acids. Per the germline V gene, CDR1 is SGHRS and CDR2 is YFSETQ. Losses at the gene ends were 4 bases for V and 2 bases for J; bases not matched to a gene: 9. In nucleotides, the CDR3 is TGCGCCAGCAGCGCCCGGACAGGGGGTTTTGCTGGGGCCAACGTCCTGACTTTC. This gives the protein CASSARTGGFAGANVLTF.

This clone occurred a few times. Other DNA sequences in this sample translate to the same CDR3. The chain has TRBV5-6 and TRBJ2-2; TRBD2 is a possible D gene (6 bases). From germline, CDR1 is SGHDT and CDR2 YYEEEE. There are 16 residues in the CDR3. The V and J ends lost 4 bases and 1 base respectively, with 14 bases between them. CDR3 nucleotides: TGTGCCAGCAGCCTGGGGGACTGGGGGAACACCGGGGAGCTGTTTTTT. Translating gives CASSLGDWGNTGELFF.

This chain joins TRBV10-3 and TRBJ1-1; TRBD1 matches 9 bases. There are 15 residues in the CDR3. CDR1 and CDR2 (germline): ENHRY, SYGVKD. Trimming removed 4 bases from V and 4 bases from J; junction bases left unmatched: 7. CDR3 sequence reads: CAISGSDRGGTEAFF. CDR3 bases: TGTGCCATCAGTGGTTCGGACAGGGGAGGCACTGAAGCTTTCTTT.

The rearrangement links TRBV28 to TRBJ2-1, with 12 positions matching TRBD2. Germline V gives CDR1 MDHEN, CDR2 SYDVKM. V shed 6 bases and J 9 bases; nucleotides not matched to a gene: 18. This CDR3 has 18 amino acids. CDR3 residues: CASSPTSLRLAGVGEQFF. The CDR3 DNA reads as TGTGCCAGCAGCCCTACCTCCCTGCGACTAGCGGGAGTTGGTGAGCAGTTCTTC.

As concerns this clone: The junction and the germline gene differ at one end; a read error may be behind it. The chain joins TRBV29-1 to TRBJ2-2, with D uncertain. This CDR3 is 12 amino acids long. CDR1 and CDR2 (germline): SQVTM, ANQGSEA. In nucleotides, the CDR3 is TGCAGCGTTGAAGGGAACAGCGGGGAGCTGTTTTTT. Encoded protein: CSVEGNSGELFF.

The chain links TRBV6-1 to TRBJ1-5; a weak D match, TRBD1 (6 bases). The length of the CDR3 is 14 residues. V gave up 6 bases and J gave up 9 bases, with 18 bases separating them. Germline loops: CDR1 MNHNS, CDR2 SASEGT. The CDR3 DNA reads as TGTGCCAGCAGAGAACCAAACAGGGAACGGCCCCAGCATTTT. Protein sequence: CASREPNRERPQHF.

This clone was seen more than once but under ten times. V and J are TRBV6-5 and TRBJ2-7; D not certain. This CDR3 contains 13 residues. Per the germline V gene, CDR1 is MNHEY and CDR2 is SVGAGI. V lost 6 bases to trimming and J lost 1 base, with 10 bases between them. CDR3 protein: CASSRPGSYEQYF. As DNA, the CDR3 is TGTGCCAGCAGCCGACCGGGTTCCTACGAGCAGTACTTC.

In this sample, this clone turned up a few times. The rearrangement links TRBV28 to TRBJ1-2, with no clear D. The CDR3 covers 13 residues. Germline V gives CDR1 MDHEN, CDR2 SYDVKM. The V and J ends lost 9 bases and 8 bases respectively, with 19 bases between them. The CDR3 loop is CASATPSVRGYTF. Here the CDR3 DNA reads TGTGCCAGTGCAACGCCGAGTGTACGGGGCTACACCTTC.

The gene calls are TRBV19 and TRBJ2-3, with a weak D call TRBD2 (5 bases). V was pared by 5 bases and J by 0 bases, with 18 bases between. This CDR3 comprises 17 residues. Germline V gives CDR1 LNHDA, CDR2 SQIVND (reference sequence). The CDR3 sequence: CASSSRGRPRSTDTQYF. The CDR3 DNA is TGTGCCAGTAGTTCCCGGGGAAGGCCGCGGAGCACAGATACGCAGTATTTT.

This clone was seen a handful of times. The chain has TRBV27 and TRBJ1-1; a weak D match, TRBD1 (5 bases). The CDR3 length is 16 residues. V was trimmed by 0 bases and J by 1 base, leaving 12 bases between them. The germline gives CDR1 MNHEY, CDR2 SMNVEV (reference sequence). The CDR3 DNA reads TGTGCCAGCAGTTTATCATGGGGCAGGGCGAACACTGAAGCTTTCTTT. It translates to CASSLSWGRANTEAFF.

The chain carries TRBV5-4 and TRBJ1-2; 8 bases fit TRBD1. Germline assignment: CDR1 SGHNT and CDR2 YYREEE (reference sequence). CDR3 length: 13 amino acids. Trimming removed 4 bases from V and 8 bases from J; junction bases left unmatched: 7. CDR3 loop: CASSPGQVYGYTF. CDR3 DNA sequence: TGTGCCAGCAGCCCGGGACAGGTCTACGGCTACACCTTC.

The chain couples TRBV28 to TRBJ2-3; maybe TRBD1 (5 bases). The germline CDR1 and CDR2 sequences are MDHEN and SYDVKM. The ends were cut back, 3 bases at V and 0 bases at J, with 13 bases in the middle. There are 16 residues in the CDR3. CDR3 bases: TGTGCCAGCAGTTTCGCAGGGATAGGAAGCACAGATACGCAGTATTTT. Protein product: CASSFAGIGSTDTQYF. Combining the CDR3 with reference TRBV28 and TRBJ2-3 gives the whole variable domain DVKVTQSSRYLVKRTGEKVFLECVQDMDHENMFWYRQDPGLGLRLIYFSYDVKMKEKGDIPEGYSVSREKKERFSLILESASTNQTSMYLCASSFAGIGSTDTQYFGPGTRLTVL.

CDR3 nucleotide sequence: TGTGCCAGCAGGCCCGGGACTAGCGGATCCCCCCCCAGGGAGACCCAGTACTTC. This translates into CASRPGTSGSPPRETQYF. The chain combines TRBV14 with TRBJ2-5, with 11 nucleotides matching TRBD2. V trimming: 6 bases; J trimming: 5 bases; junction bases outside the gene matches: 17. Germline V lookup: CDR1 SGHDN, CDR2 FVKESK. The CDR3 is made up of 18 amino acids.